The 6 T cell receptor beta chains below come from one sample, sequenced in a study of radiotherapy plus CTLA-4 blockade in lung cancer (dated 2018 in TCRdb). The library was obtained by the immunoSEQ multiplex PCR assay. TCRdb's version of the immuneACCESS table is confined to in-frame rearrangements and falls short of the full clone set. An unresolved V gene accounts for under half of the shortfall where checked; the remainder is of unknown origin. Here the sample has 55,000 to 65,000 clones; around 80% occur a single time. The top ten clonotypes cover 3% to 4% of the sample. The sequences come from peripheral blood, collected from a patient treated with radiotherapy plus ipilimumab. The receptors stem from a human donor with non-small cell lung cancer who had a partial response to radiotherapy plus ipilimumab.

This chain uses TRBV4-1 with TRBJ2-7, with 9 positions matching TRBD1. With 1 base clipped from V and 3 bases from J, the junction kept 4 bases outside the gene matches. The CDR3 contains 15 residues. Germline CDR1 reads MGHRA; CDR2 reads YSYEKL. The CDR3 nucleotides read TGCGCCAGCAGCCAAGGGACAGGGGTCTTCTACGAGCAGTACTTC. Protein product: CASSQGTGVFYEQYF.

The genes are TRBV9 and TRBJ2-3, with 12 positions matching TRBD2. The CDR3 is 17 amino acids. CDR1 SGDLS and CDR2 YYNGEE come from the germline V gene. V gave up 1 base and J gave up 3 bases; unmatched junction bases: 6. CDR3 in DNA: TGTGCCAGCAGCGTAACGACTAGCGGGGGTGGGACAGATACGCAGTATTTT. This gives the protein CASSVTTSGGGTDTQYF. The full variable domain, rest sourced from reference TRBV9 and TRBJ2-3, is DSGVTQTPKHLITATGQRVTLRCSPRSGDLSVYWYQQSLDQGLQFLIQYYNGEERAKGNILERFSAQQFPDLHSELNLSSLELGDSALYFCASSVTTSGGGTDTQYFGPGTRLTVL.

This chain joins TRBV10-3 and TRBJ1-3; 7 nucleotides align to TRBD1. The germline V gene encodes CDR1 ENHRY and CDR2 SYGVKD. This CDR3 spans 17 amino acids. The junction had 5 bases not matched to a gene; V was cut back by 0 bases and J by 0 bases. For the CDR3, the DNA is TGTGCCATCAGTGAGTCAGGAGGGGGCAACTCTGGAAACACCATATATTTT. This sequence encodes CAISESGGGNSGNTIYF.

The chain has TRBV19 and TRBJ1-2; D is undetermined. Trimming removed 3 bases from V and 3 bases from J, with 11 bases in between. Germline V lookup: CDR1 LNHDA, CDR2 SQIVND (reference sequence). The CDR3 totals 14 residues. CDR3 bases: TGTGCCAGTAGTATCAACGCGGGATACTATGGCTACACCTTC. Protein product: CASSINAGYYGYTF.

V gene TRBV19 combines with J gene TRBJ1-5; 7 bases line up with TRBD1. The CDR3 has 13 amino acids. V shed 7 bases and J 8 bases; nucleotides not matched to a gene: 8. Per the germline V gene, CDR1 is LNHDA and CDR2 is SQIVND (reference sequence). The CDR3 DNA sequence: TGTGCCAGTAAAATGACAGGGTGGGAGCCCCAGCATTTT. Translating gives CASKMTGWEPQHF.

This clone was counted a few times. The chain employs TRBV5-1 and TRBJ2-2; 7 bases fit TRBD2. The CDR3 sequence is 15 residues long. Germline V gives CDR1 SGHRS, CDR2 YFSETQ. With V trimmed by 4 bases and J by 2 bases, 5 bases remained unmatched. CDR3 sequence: CASSLTGGNTGELFF. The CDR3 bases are TGCGCCAGCAGCCTTACGGGGGGTAACACCGGGGAGCTGTTTTTT.